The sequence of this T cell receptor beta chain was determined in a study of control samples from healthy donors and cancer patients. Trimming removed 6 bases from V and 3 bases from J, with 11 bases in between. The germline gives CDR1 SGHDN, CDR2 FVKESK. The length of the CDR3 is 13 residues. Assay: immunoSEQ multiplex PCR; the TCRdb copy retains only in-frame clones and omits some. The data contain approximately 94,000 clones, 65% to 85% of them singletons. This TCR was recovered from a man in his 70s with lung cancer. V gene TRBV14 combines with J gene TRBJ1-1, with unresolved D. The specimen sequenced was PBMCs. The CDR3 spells CASRPSWDTEAFF. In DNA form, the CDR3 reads TGTGCCAGCAGGCCCAGTTGGGACACTGAAGCTTTCTTT.